This T cell receptor beta chain is from a study of blood T cell repertoires in COVID-19. Looking at the study overall: Samples came from the United States, Italy and Spain, spanning acute and convalescent COVID-19. Nucleic acid was either cDNA or gDNA, and it came from T cells, B-cell-depleted T cells, or PBMCs.

In the original workflow: Nucleated cell number was recorded as an estimate derived from reference gene primer amplification. TCRdb's table, derived via immunoSEQ multiplex PCR, lists solely in-frame clones and lacks some. V, J and clone size reflect that table, while D and trimming were determined from the DNA. The sample lists fewer than 120,000 clones; over 75% were seen once. Sequencing used peripheral blood. This receptor was obtained from a woman over 75 with active or convalescent COVID-19.

As DNA, the CDR3 is TGTGCCACCCAATTGGTAGACACTCCCCTCCACTTT. Encoded protein: CATQLVDTPLHF. J is TRBJ1-6 and V is TRBV6-5; D is ambiguous. In germline, CDR1 is MNHEY, CDR2 SVGAGI. Trimming took 10 bases from V and 13 from J, leaving 17 bases between them. The CDR3 spans 12 residues.